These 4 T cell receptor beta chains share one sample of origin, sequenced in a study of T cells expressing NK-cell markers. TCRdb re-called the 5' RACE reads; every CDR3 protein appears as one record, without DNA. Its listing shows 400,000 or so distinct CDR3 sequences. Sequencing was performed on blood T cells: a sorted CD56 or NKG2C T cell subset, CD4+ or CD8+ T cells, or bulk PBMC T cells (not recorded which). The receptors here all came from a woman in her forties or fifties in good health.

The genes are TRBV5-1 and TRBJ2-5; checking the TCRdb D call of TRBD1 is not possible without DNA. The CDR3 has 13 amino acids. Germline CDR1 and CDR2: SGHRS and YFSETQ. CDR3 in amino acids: CASSLGRGETQYF.

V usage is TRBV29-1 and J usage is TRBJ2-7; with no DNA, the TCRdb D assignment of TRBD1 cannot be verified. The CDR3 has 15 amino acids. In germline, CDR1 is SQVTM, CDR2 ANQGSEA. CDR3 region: CSVGTGTGFFYEQYF.

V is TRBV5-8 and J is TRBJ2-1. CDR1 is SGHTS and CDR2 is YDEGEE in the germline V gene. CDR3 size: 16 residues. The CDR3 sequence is CASSLVGFDSYNEQFF. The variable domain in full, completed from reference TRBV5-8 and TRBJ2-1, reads EAGVTQSPTHLIKTRGQQATLRCSPISGHTSVYWYQQALGLGLQFLLWYDEGEERNRGNFPPRFSGRQFPNYSSELNVNALELEDSALYLCASSLVGFDSYNEQFFGPGTRLTVL.

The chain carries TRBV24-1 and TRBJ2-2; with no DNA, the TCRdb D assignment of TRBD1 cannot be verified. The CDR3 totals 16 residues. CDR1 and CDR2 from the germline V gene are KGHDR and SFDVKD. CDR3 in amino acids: CATSDTGVTDTGELFF.